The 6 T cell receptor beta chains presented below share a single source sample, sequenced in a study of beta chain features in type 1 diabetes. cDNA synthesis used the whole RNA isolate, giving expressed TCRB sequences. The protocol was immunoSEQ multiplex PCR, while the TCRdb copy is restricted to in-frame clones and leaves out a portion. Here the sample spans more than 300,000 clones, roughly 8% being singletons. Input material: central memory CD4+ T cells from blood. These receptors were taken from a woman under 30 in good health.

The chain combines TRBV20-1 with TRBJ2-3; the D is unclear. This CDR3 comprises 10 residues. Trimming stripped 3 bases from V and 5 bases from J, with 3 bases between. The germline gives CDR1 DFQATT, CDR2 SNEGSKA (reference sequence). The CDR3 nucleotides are TGCAGTGCTAGGGTAGATACGCAGTATTTT. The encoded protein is CSARVDTQYF.

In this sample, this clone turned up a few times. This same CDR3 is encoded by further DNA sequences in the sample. DNA of the CDR3: TGTGCCACCAGCAGAGTAGGGGAGACCCAGTACTTC. Its translation is CATSRVGETQYF. The chain links TRBV15 to TRBJ2-5; D is unresolved. Trimming removed 1 base from V and 5 bases from J, with 5 bases in between. CDR3 length equals 12 residues. Per the germline V gene, CDR1 is LNHNV and CDR2 is YYDKDF (reference sequence).

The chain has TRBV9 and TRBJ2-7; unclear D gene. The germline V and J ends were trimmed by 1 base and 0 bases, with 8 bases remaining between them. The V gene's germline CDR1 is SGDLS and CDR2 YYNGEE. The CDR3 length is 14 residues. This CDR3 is CASSVSGNSYEQYF. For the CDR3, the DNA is TGTGCCAGCAGCGTAAGTGGAAACTCCTACGAGCAGTACTTC. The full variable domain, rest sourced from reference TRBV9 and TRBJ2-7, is DSGVTQTPKHLITATGQRVTLRCSPRSGDLSVYWYQQSLDQGLQFLIQYYNGEERAKGNILERFSAQQFPDLHSELNLSSLELGDSALYFCASSVSGNSYEQYFGPGTRLTVT.

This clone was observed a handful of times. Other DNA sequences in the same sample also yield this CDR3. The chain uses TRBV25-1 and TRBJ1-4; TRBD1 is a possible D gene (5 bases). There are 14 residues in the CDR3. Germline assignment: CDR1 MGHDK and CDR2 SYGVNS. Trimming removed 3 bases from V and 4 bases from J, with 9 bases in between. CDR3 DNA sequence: TGTGCCAGCAGTGACGTGGGGGGTAATGAAAAACTGTTTTTT. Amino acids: CASSDVGGNEKLFF. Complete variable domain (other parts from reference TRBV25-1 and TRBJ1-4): EADIYQTPRYLVIGTGKKITLECSQTMGHDKMYWYQQDPGMELHLIHYSYGVNSTEKGDLSSESTVSRIRTEHFPLTLESARPSHTSQYLCASSDVGGNEKLFFGSGTQLSVL.

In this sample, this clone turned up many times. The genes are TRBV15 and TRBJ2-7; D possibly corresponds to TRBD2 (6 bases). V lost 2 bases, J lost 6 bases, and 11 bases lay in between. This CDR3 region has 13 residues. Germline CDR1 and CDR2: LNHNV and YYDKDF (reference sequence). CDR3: CATSRQGLGEQYF. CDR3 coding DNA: TGTGCCACCAGCAGACAGGGACTGGGCGAGCAGTACTTC.

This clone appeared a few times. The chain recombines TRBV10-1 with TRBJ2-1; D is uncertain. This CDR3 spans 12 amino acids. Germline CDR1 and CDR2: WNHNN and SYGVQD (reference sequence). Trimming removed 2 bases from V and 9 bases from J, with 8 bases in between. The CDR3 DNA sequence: TGCGCCAGCAGTGAGCCGGGCTCTGAGCAGTTCTTC. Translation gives CASSEPGSEQFF.